The clone carrying this T cell receptor (beta chain) was counted at least ten times. What it binds is not known. This specimen comes from a study of tumor-infiltrating lymphocytes in primary liver carcinoma. Without any cell sorting, about 19-32 mg of bulk tissue yielded co-extracted RNA and DNA. Trimming pared 7 bases from V and 1 base from J, leaving 11 bases between. Germline assignment: CDR1 MDHEN and CDR2 SYDVKM. The CDR3 length is 13 residues. Whole-study findings and limits: Tumor tissue displayed a significantly greater top-250-clone fraction than blood (p = 0.039). Tumor-adjacent and tumor-blood pairs shared a smaller degree of overlap than tumor region pairs.

Priming with a constant-region primer yielded TCR beta cDNA from 500 ng total RNA. For TCR beta, libraries were produced by three nested multiplex PCR rounds using slightly modified ARM-PCR. Rounds one and two of PCR, each of about 10 cycles, were primed with TRBV1-TRBV30 forward primers and a C-beta reverse primer. TCRdb re-called the multiplex PCR reads through MiXCR, storing one row per CDR3 protein. The data hold 99,000 or so distinct CDR3 sequences, with about four fifths observed a single time. The source is a man aged 35-49 years with primary liver carcinoma and hepatitis B virus infection. The chain employs TRBV28 and TRBJ2-7, with D possibly being TRBD1 or TRBD2 (5 bases each). Sequencing used liver tumor tissue from sampling region 3. Subset specified: tumor region T3, left-lateral pole. The DNA of the CDR3 is TGTGCCAGCACCCCGGGGCAATCCTACGAGCAGTACTTC. The encoded protein is CASTPGQSYEQYF.